The TCR beta chain under discussion was sequenced for a study of Graves' ophthalmopathy and Graves' hyperthyroidism. Study as a whole: Peripheral blood samples were taken at initial diagnosis, before any treatment.

For repertoire sequencing, the TCR beta CDR3 regions were amplified from RNA transcripts. The authors performed first-round RT-PCR with HTBI primers and then a second-round multiplex PCR. TCRdb passed the multiplex PCR reads through MiXCR, listing each CDR3 protein once. The sample has over 650,000 distinct CDR3 sequences, about two fifths seen once; the top ten hold 2.5% to 3.5%. Disease in donors with ophthalmopathy had moderate-to-severe activity, CAS ≥3, NOSPECS ≥4 and under 3 months' duration. Symptoms, serum thyroxine and TRAb, thyroid ultrasound, and orbital computed tomography formed the diagnostic basis. The study, taken as a whole, reports: Appearing in blood as well were most expanded thyroid clonotypes above 0.001 frequency.

To note about this clonotype: Its antigen is as yet unknown.

Germline V gene data show CDR1 as LNHDA and CDR2 as SQIVND (reference sequence). The CDR3 runs to 12 residues. Trimming removed 10 bases from V and 11 bases from J, with 18 bases in between. Sequenced: peripheral blood. The receptor was derived from an adult man with Graves' ophthalmopathy. V usage is TRBV19 and J usage is TRBJ1-5, with a weak D call TRBD1 (6 bases). CDR3 sequence: CATRGGGETQHF. The CDR3 DNA reads TGTGCCACCCGGGGAGGGGGGGAGACCCAGCATTTT. The full variable domain, its missing parts supplied by reference TRBV19 and TRBJ1-5, is DGGITQSPKYLFRKEGQNVTLSCEQNLNHDAMYWYRQDPGQGLRLIYYSQIVNDFQKGDIAEGYSVSREKKESFPLTVTSAQKNPTAFYLCATRGGGETQHFGDGTRLSIL.